This entry concerns a single TCR beta chain. Authors' data handling: Reference gene primer amplification gave estimated nucleated cell counts. Measured with immunoSEQ multiplex PCR; TCRdb has only the in-frame clones, and not every one. Clonal size and the V and J genes are those of that table, whereas D and trimming came from the DNA. The data contain roughly 97,000 clones, about 79% of them singletons. The data originate from a study of blood T cell repertoires in COVID-19. Looking at the study overall: The analysed material was cDNA or gDNA that came from T cells, B-cell-depleted T cells, or PBMCs.

Per germline, CDR1 LNHDA and CDR2 SQIVND (reference sequence). The CDR3 totals 15 residues. Trimming removed 3 bases at V and 7 bases at J, with 13 bases between. Sample: peripheral blood. The sequence derives from a woman older than 75 with active or convalescent COVID-19. The V call is TRBV19, the J call TRBJ1-6; D possibly corresponds to TRBD1 (5 bases). CDR3 amino acids: CASSINTGYNSPLHF. DNA for the CDR3: TGTGCCAGTAGTATTAACACAGGCTACAATTCACCCCTCCACTTT.